This passage covers 12 T cell receptor beta chains from one sample sequenced in a study of blood T cell repertoires in COVID-19. This table comes from immunoSEQ multiplex PCR, and its TCRdb copy is limited to in-frame clones, with some not included. The sample has about 270,000 clones, over 80% seen once; the top ten hold approximately 4%. The sequenced sample was PBMCs or T cells enriched from blood (not recorded which). These receptors all stem from a woman aged 25 to 39 with acute COVID-19.

The chain is built from TRBV4-1 and TRBJ2-7; D not certain. The germline V gene encodes CDR1 MGHRA and CDR2 YSYEKL. CDR3 length: 15 residues. Deletions cut 1 base from V and 0 bases from J, with 10 bases between. The CDR3 nucleotides read TGCGCCAGCAGCCAAGGACTTATCGTCTCCTACGAGCAGTACTTC. It specifies CASSQGLIVSYEQYF.

The chain links TRBV9 to TRBJ2-3; 9 positions agree with TRBD2. Germline CDR1 SGDLS, CDR2 YYNGEE. Trimming removed 0 bases from V and 0 bases from J; junction bases left unmatched: 8. This CDR3 has 18 residues. The CDR3 bases are TGTGCCAGCAGCGTAGGGGGAGCGGGAGGCACTAGCACAGATACGCAGTATTTT. Translation: CASSVGGAGGTSTDTQYF.

At least ten counts were recorded for this clone. The CDR3 protein is CASSDTPQGVDGYTF. DNA of the CDR3: TGTGCCAGCAGTGACACCCCCCAGGGGGTCGACGGCTACACCTTC. The V call is TRBV6-4, the J call TRBJ1-2; TRBD1 matches 7 bases. This CDR3 spans 15 amino acids. V was pared by 2 bases and J by 8 bases, with 11 bases of the junction left unmatched. CDR1 and CDR2 (germline): MRHNA, SNTAGT.

The rearrangement links TRBV19 to TRBJ1-1; D is undetermined. CDR1 is LNHDA, CDR2 SQIVND, per germline (reference sequence). V was cut by 3 bases and J by 6 bases, with 8 bases left in between. The CDR3 runs to 12 residues. The CDR3 here is CASSIGVAEAFF. Here the CDR3 DNA reads TGTGCCAGTAGTATCGGAGTGGCTGAAGCTTTCTTT.

The V call is TRBV9, the J call TRBJ1-3, with D perhaps TRBD1 (6 bases). The V gene's germline CDR1 is SGDLS and CDR2 YYNGEE. CDR3 size: 15 residues. The ends were cut back, 4 bases at V and 2 bases at J, with 13 bases in the middle. CDR3 sequence: CASSPDGGPGNTIYF. The CDR3, as DNA: TGTGCCAGCAGCCCAGACGGGGGGCCTGGAAACACCATATATTTT.

The chain recombines TRBV28 with TRBJ1-6, with D possibly matching TRBD1 (5 bases). The CDR3 sequence is 19 residues long. Trimming shortened V by 1 base and J by 9 bases, and 25 bases separated the two germline ends. The germline V gene encodes CDR1 MDHEN and CDR2 SYDVKM. CDR3 nucleotide sequence: TGTGCCAGCAGTTTATTTTCGACAGTGGTGGAAGGGGATGGTTCACCCCTCCACTTT. Translation gives CASSLFSTVVEGDGSPLHF.

This rearrangement joins TRBV28 to TRBJ2-3, with 11 nucleotides matching TRBD2. Losses at the gene ends were 6 bases for V and 5 bases for J; bases not matched to a gene: 10. The CDR3 has 16 residues. CDR1 and CDR2 from the germline V gene are MDHEN and SYDVKM. This CDR3 reads CASSLRLAGTRDTQYF. The CDR3 nucleotides are TGTGCCAGCAGCCTCCGACTAGCGGGGACGAGAGATACGCAGTATTTT.

The rearrangement joins TRBV18 to TRBJ1-1; D might be TRBD1 (6 bases). The CDR3 has 16 amino acids. Germline CDR1 KGHSH, CDR2 LQKENI. V was clipped by 0 bases and J by 4 bases, with 15 bases between them. As DNA, the CDR3 is TGTGCCAGCTCACCACCGGTGGGGGGGCGGAGCACTGAAGCTTTCTTT. The encoded protein is CASSPPVGGRSTEAFF.

The CDR3, as DNA: TGCGCCAGCAGCCAAGGAGAGGGGGCCAACGTCCTGACTTTC. Its protein is CASSQGEGANVLTF. The chain employs TRBV4-1 and TRBJ2-6; D gene ambiguous. Per the germline V gene, CDR1 is MGHRA and CDR2 is YSYEKL. CDR3 length equals 14 residues. Deletions cut 1 base from V and 4 bases from J, with 5 bases between.

The rearrangement joins TRBV10-2 to TRBJ1-5; D is unclear. Germline loops: CDR1 WSHSY, CDR2 SAAADI. The CDR3 sequence is 14 residues long. Trimming removed 3 bases from V and 4 bases from J, with 10 bases in between. The chain's CDR3 is CASSDSLGNQPQHF. The CDR3 DNA reads as TGCGCCAGCAGTGACTCCCTAGGAAATCAGCCCCAGCATTTT.

The chain combines TRBV9 with TRBJ2-1; TRBD2 aligns across 8 bases. The V gene's germline CDR1 is SGDLS and CDR2 YYNGEE. J gave up 1 base and V 0 bases, and 6 bases lay outside the gene matches. The CDR3 consists of 17 residues. CDR3 sequence reads: CASSVEGAGESYNEQFF. The CDR3 DNA sequence: TGTGCCAGCAGCGTAGAGGGAGCGGGAGAATCCTACAATGAGCAGTTCTTC.

The J gene is TRBJ2-1, the V gene TRBV6-5; tentative D call: TRBD1 (6 bases). This CDR3 spans 15 amino acids. V was pared by 2 bases and J by 0 bases, with 8 bases between. The germline gives CDR1 MNHEY, CDR2 SVGAGI. The CDR3 sequence is CASSYGQSSYNEQFF. In DNA form, the CDR3 reads TGTGCCAGCAGTTACGGACAGAGCTCCTACAATGAGCAGTTCTTC.